This passage covers 7 T cell receptor beta chains from one sample sequenced in a study of CD8 T cells in Susac syndrome. An input of roughly 0.45 to 1 ug of RNA was subjected to reverse transcription using random hexamers. TCRdb re-analysed the immunoSEQ multiplex PCR reads in MiXCR, keeping a single row per CDR3 protein. Of over 150,000 distinct CDR3 sequences listed, about 93% are singletons. Sequences were obtained from CD4+ T cells from PBMCs. These TCRs come from a human donor with Susac syndrome.

This rearrangement joins TRBV27 to TRBJ2-5; 8 nucleotides align to TRBD1. From germline, CDR1 is MNHEY and CDR2 SMNVEV (reference sequence). V lost 6 bases and J lost 7; bases outside the gene matches: 10. This CDR3 is built from 14 residues. CDR3 region: CASSLDRGEGTQYF. The CDR3 DNA reads TGTGCCAGCAGCCTTGACAGGGGTGAAGGGACCCAGTACTTC.

The chain couples TRBV15 to TRBJ2-6; D gene uncertain. The CDR3 has 15 residues. V gave up 0 bases and J gave up 0 bases, with 3 bases separating them. Germline assignment: CDR1 LNHNV and CDR2 YYDKDF (reference sequence). The chain's CDR3 is CATSREVSGANVLTF. The CDR3 region has the DNA TGTGCCACCAGCAGAGAGGTCTCTGGGGCCAACGTCCTGACTTTC.

The chain links TRBV5-6 to TRBJ2-1; TRBD1 might be the D (6 bases). There are 16 residues in the CDR3. Germline loops: CDR1 SGHDT, CDR2 YYEEEE. Trimming left V 3 bases short and J 6 bases short, with 19 bases between. The DNA for the CDR3 is TGTGCCAGCAGCTCAACGGACAGTGGACTTGCCAATGAGCAGTTCTTC. The encoded protein is CASSSTDSGLANEQFF.

The rearrangement uses TRBV20-1 and TRBJ2-1; D might be TRBD1 (6 bases). The germline V gene encodes CDR1 DFQATT and CDR2 SNEGSKA (reference sequence). This CDR3 has 15 amino acids. V lost 0 bases and J lost 7, with 16 bases in between. CDR3 sequence reads: CSARDLRQVGNEQFF. DNA for the CDR3: TGCAGTGCTAGAGATCTGAGACAGGTGGGGAATGAGCAGTTCTTC.

The chain uses TRBV20-1 and TRBJ2-7; D may be TRBD2 (5 bases). V shed 5 bases and J shed 2 bases, with 16 bases lying between them. This CDR3 comprises 14 residues. Germline V gives CDR1 DFQATT, CDR2 SNEGSKA (reference sequence). CDR3 in DNA: TGCAGTGCTCCACCCAGGACGGGGACCTACGAGCAGTACTTC. This encodes CSAPPRTGTYEQYF.

This chain connects TRBV12-3 or TRBV12-4 to TRBJ2-3, with D perhaps given as TRBD1 or TRBD2 (6 bases each). CDR3 length: 17 amino acids. The germline V and J ends were trimmed by 3 bases and 5 bases, with 21 bases remaining between them. This chain's CDR3 is CASSFEPTGTAKDTQYF. The DNA of the CDR3 is TGTGCCAGCAGTTTTGAGCCAACAGGGACTGCCAAAGATACGCAGTATTTT.

The chain carries TRBV14 and TRBJ2-7; a possible D gene is TRBD2 (5 bases). The CDR3 totals 14 residues. The germline gives CDR1 SGHDN, CDR2 FVKESK. Trimming stripped 1 base from V and 9 bases from J, with 16 bases between. The CDR3 here is CASSQAQLRGVQYF. The CDR3 DNA follows: TGTGCCAGCAGCCAAGCACAGCTACGGGGTGTGCAGTACTTC.